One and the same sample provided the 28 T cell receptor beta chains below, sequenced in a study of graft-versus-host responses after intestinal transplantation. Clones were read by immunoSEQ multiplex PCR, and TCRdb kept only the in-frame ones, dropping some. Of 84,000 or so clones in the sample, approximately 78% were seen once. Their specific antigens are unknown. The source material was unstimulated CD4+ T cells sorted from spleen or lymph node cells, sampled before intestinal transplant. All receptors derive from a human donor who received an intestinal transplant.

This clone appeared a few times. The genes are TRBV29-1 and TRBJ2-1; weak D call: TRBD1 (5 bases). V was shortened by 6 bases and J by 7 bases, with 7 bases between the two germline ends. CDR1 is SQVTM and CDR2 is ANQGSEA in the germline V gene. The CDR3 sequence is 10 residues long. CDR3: CSVPGNEQFF. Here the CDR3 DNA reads TGCAGCGTCCCAGGGAATGAGCAGTTCTTC.

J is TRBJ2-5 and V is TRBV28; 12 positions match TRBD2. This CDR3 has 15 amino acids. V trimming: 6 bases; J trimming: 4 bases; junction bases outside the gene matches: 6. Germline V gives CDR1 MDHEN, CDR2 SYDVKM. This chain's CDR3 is CASRRLAGGRETQYF. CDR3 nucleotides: TGTGCCAGCAGGCGGCTAGCGGGAGGGCGAGAGACCCAGTACTTC. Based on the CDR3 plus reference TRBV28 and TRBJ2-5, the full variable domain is DVKVTQSSRYLVKRTGEKVFLECVQDMDHENMFWYRQDPGLGLRLIYFSYDVKMKEKGDIPEGYSVSREKKERFSLILESASTNQTSMYLCASRRLAGGRETQYFGPGTRLLVL.

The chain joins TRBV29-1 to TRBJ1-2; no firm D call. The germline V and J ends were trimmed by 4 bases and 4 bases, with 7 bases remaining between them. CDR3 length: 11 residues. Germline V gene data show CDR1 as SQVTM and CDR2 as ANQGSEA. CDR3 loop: CSVVNSYGYTF. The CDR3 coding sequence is TGCAGCGTTGTCAACAGCTATGGCTACACCTTC.

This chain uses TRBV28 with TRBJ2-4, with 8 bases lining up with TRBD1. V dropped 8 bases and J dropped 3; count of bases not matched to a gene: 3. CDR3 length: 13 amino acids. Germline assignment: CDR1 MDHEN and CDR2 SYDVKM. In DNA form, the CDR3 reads TGTGCCAGCCAGACAGGGGACAAAAACATTCAGTACTTC. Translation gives CASQTGDKNIQYF.

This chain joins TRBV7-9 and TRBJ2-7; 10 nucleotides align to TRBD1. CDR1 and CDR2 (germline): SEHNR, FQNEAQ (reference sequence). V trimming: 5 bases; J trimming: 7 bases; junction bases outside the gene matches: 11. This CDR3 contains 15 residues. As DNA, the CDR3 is TGTGCCAGCAGCCACGACGGGGACAGGGGATTAGAGCAGTACTTC. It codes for CASSHDGDRGLEQYF.

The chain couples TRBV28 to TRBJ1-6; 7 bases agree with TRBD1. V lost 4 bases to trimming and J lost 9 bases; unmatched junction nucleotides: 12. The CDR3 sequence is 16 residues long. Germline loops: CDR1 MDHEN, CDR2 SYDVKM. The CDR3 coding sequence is TGTGCCAGCAGTTCCCCAGCGGGGGGGGACAGTTCACCCCTCCACTTT. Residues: CASSSPAGGDSSPLHF.

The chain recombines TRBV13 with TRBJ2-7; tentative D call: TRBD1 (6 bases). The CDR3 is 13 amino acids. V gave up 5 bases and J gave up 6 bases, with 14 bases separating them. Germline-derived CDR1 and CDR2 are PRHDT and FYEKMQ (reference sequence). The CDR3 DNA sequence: TGTGCCAGCAGCGTCACAGGGAGAACCGAGCAGTACTTC. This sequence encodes CASSVTGRTEQYF.

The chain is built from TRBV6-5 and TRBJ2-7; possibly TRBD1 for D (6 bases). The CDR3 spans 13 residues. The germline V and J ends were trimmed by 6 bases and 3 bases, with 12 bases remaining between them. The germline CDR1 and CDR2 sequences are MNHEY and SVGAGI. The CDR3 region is CASRPGQVYEQYF. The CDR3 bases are TGTGCCAGCAGACCGGGACAAGTCTACGAGCAGTACTTC.

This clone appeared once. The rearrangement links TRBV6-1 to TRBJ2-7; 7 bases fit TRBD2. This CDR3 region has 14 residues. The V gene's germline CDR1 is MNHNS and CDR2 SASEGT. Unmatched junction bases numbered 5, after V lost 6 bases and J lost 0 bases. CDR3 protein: CASRKRDSSYEQYF. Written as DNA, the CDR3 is TGTGCCAGCAGGAAGCGGGATAGCTCCTACGAGCAGTACTTC.

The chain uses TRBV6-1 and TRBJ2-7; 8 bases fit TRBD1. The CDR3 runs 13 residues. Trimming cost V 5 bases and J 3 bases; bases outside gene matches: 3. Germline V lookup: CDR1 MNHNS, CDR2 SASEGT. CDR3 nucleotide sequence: TGTGCCAGCAGTCTGGGACAGGACTACGAGCAGTACTTC. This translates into CASSLGQDYEQYF.

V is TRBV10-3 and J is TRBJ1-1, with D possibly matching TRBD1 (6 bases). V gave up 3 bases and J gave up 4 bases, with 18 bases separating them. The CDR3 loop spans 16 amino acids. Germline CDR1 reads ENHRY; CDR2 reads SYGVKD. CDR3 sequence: CAISDRPTGKGTEAFF. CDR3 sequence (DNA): TGTGCCATCAGTGACCGTCCTACAGGGAAGGGCACTGAAGCTTTCTTT.

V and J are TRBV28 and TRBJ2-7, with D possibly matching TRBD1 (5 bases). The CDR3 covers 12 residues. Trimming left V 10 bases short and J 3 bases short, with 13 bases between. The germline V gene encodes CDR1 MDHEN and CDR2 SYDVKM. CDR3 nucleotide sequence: TGTGCCACCAGGGTCGAGCACTACGAGCAGTACTTC. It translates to CATRVEHYEQYF.

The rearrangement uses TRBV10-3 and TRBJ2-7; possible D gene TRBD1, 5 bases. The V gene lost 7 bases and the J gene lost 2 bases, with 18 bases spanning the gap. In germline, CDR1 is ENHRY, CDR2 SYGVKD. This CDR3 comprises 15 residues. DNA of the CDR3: TGTGCCATCACGGATCTTGGGGCAGCTCCCTACGAGCAGTACTTC. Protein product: CAITDLGAAPYEQYF.

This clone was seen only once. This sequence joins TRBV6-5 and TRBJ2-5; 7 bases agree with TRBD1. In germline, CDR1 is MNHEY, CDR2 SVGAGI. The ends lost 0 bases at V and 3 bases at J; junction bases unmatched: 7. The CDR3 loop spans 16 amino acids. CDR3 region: CASSYSGRQGKETQYF. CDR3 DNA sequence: TGTGCCAGCAGTTACTCGGGACGACAGGGAAAAGAGACCCAGTACTTC.

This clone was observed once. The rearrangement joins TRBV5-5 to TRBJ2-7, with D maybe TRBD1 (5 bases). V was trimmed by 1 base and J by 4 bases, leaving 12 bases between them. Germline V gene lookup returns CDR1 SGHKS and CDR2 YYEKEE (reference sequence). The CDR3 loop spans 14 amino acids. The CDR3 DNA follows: TGTGCCAGCAGCTTGACAGGACAAGTTTACGAGCAGTACTTC. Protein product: CASSLTGQVYEQYF.

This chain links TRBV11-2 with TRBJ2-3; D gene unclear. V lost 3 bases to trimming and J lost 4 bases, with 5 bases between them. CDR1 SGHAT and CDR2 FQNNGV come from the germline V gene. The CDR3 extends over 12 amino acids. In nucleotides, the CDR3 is TGTGCCAGCAGCTTTCGGTCAGATACGCAGTATTTT. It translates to CASSFRSDTQYF. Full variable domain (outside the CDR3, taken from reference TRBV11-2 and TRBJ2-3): EAGVAQSPRYKIIEKRQSVAFWCNPISGHATLYWYQQILGQGPKLLIQFQNNGVVDDSQLPKDRFSAERLKGVDSTLKIQPAKLEDSAVYLCASSFRSDTQYFGPGTRLTVL.

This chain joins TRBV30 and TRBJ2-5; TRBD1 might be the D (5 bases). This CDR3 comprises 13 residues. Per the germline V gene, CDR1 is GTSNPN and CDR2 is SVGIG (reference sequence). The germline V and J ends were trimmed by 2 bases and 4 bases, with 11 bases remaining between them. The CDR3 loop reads CAWSFGRGETQYF. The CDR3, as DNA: TGTGCCTGGAGTTTCGGTAGGGGAGAGACCCAGTACTTC.

CDR3 DNA: TGCGCCAGCAGCTTGGCAGCGGGGGGCTACGAGCAGTACTTC. Translation: CASSLAAGGYEQYF. J is TRBJ2-7 and V is TRBV5-1, with 9 bases matching TRBD2. CDR3 size: 14 residues. V was clipped by 0 bases and J by 3 bases; unmatched bases: 1. The germline V gene encodes CDR1 SGHRS and CDR2 YFSETQ.

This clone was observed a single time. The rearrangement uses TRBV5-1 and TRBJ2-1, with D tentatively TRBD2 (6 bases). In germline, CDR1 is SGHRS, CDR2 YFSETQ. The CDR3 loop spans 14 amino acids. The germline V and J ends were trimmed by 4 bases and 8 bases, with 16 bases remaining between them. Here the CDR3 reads CASSRGGGRDEQFF. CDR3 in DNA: TGCGCCAGCAGCAGGGGTGGAGGGCGGGATGAGCAGTTCTTC.

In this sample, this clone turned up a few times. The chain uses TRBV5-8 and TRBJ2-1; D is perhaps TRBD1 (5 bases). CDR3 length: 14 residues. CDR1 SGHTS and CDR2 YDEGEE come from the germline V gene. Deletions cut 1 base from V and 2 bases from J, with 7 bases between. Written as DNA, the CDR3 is TGTGCCAGCAGCTTGCAGGGCCCCTACAATGAGCAGTTCTTC. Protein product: CASSLQGPYNEQFF.

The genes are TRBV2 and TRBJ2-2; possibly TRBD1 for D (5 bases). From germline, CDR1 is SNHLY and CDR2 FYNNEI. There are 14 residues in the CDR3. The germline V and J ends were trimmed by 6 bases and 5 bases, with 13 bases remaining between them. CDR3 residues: CASRSRARTGELFF. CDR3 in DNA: TGTGCCAGCAGGAGCAGGGCTCGTACCGGGGAGCTGTTTTTT.

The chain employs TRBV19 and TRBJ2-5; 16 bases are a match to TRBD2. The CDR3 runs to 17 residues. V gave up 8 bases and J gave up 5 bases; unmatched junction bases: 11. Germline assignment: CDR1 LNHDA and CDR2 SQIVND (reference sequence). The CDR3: CASARGLAGGLMETQYF. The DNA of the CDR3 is TGTGCCAGTGCTCGGGGACTAGCGGGAGGGCTTATGGAGACCCAGTACTTC.

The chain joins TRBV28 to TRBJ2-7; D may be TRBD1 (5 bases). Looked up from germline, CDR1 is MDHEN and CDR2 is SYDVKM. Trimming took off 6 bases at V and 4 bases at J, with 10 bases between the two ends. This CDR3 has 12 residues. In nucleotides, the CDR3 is TGTGCCAGCAGAGCAGGGCGGTACGAGCAGTACTTC. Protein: CASRAGRYEQYF.

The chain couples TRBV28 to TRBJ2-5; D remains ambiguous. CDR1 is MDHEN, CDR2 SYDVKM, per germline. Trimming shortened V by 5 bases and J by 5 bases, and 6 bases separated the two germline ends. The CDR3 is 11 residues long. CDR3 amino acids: CASSPEETQYF. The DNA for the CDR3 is TGTGCCAGCAGTCCCGAGGAGACCCAGTACTTC.

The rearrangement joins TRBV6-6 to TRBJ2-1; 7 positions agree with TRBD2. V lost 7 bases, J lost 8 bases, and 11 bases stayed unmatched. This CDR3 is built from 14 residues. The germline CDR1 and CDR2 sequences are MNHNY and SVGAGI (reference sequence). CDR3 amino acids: CASIDGGSRDEQFF. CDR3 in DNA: TGTGCCAGCATCGACGGGGGGAGTCGGGATGAGCAGTTCTTC.

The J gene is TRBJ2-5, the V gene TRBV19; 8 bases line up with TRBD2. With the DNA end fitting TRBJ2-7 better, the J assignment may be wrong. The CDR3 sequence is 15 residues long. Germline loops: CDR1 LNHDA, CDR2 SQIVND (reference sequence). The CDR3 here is CASSMGAGASYEQYF. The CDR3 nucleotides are TGTGCCAGTAGTATGGGAGCGGGAGCCTCCTACGAGCAGTACTTC.

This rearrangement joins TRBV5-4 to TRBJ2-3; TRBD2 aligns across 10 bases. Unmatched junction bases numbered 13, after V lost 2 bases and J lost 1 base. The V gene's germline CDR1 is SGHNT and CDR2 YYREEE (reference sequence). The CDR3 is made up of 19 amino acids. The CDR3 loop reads CASSFITGASGGGTDTQYF. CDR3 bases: TGTGCCAGCAGCTTCATTACGGGGGCTAGCGGGGGTGGCACAGATACGCAGTATTTT.

CDR3: CASSQAQPGGTEAFF. The CDR3 DNA reads as TGCGCCAGCAGCCAAGCGCAACCCGGTGGCACTGAAGCTTTCTTT. V gene TRBV4-1 combines with J gene TRBJ1-1, with D unclear. Germline CDR1 MGHRA, CDR2 YSYEKL. Trimming cost V 1 base and J 4 bases, with 13 bases left between them. This CDR3 has 15 amino acids.